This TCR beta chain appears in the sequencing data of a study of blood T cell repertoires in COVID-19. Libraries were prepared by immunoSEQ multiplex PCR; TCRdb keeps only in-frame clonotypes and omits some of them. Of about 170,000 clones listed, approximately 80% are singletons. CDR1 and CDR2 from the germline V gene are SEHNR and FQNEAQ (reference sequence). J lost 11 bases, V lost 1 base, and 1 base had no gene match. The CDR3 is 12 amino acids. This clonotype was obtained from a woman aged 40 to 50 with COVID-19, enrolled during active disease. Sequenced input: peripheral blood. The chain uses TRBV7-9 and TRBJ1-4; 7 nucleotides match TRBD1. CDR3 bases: TGTGCCAGCAGCTTAGAACAGGGGAAACTGTTTTTT. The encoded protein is CASSLEQGKLFF.